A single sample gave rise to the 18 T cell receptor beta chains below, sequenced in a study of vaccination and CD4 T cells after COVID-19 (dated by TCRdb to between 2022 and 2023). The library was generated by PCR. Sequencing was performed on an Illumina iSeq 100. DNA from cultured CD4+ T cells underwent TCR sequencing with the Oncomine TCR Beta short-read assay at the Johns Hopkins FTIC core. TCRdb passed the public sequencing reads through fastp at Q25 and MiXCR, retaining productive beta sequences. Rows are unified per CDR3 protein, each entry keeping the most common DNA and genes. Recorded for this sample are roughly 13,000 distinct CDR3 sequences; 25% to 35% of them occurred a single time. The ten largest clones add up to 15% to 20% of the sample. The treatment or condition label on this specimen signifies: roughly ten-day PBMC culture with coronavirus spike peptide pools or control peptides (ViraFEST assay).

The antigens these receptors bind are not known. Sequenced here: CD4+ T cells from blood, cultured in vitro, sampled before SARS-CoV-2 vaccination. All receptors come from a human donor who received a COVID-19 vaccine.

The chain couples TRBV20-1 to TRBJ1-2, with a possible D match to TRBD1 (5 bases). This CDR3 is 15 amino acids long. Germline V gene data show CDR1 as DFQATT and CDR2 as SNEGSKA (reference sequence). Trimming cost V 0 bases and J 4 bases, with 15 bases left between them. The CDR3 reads CSARDIAGPGYGYTF. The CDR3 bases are TGCAGTGCTAGAGATATAGCAGGGCCCGGCTATGGCTACACCTTC.

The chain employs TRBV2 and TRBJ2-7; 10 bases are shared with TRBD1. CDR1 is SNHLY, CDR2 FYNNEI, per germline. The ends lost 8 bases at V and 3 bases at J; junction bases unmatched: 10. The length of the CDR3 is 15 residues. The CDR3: CASGRVGQGLYEQYF. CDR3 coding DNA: TGTGCCAGCGGAAGAGTGGGACAGGGGCTCTACGAGCAGTACTTC. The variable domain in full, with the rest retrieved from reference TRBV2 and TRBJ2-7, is EPEVTQTPSHQVTQMGQEVILRCVPISNHLYFYWYRQILGQKVEFLVSFYNNEISEKSEIFDDQFSVERPDGSNFTLKIRSTKLEDSAMYFCASGRVGQGLYEQYFGPGTRLTVT.

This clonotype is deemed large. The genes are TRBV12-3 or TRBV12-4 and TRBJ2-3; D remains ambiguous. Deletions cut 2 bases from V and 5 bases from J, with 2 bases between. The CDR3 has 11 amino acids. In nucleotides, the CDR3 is TGTGCCAGCAGTTTAAGAGATACGCAGTATTTT. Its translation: CASSLRDTQYF.

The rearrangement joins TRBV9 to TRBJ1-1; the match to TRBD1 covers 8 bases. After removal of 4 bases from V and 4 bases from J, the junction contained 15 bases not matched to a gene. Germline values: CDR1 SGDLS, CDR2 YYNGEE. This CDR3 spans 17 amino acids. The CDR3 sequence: CASSLRQGFWGSTEAFF. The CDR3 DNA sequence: TGTGCCAGCAGCCTCCGACAGGGGTTTTGGGGAAGCACTGAAGCTTTCTTT.

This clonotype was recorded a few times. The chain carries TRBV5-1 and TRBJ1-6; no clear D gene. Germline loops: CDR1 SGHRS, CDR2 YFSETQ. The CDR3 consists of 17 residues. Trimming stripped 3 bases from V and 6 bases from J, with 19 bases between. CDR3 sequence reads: CASSSSSNVRSNSPLHF. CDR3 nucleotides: TGCGCCAGCAGCTCTAGCTCAAACGTGAGGTCTAATTCACCCCTCCACTTT.

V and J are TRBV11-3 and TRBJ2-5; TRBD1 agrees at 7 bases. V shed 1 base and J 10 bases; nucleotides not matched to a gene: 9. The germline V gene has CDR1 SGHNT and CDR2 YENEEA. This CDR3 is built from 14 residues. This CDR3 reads CASSLGTGGWDQYF. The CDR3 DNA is TGTGCCAGCAGCTTAGGGACAGGCGGGTGGGACCAGTACTTC.

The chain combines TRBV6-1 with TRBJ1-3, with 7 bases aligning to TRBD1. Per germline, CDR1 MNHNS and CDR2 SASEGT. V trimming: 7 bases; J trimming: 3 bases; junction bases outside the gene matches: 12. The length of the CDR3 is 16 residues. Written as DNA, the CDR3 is TGTGCCAGCAAGGGATTGACAGGGAAGAATGGAAACACCATATATTTT. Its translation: CASKGLTGKNGNTIYF.

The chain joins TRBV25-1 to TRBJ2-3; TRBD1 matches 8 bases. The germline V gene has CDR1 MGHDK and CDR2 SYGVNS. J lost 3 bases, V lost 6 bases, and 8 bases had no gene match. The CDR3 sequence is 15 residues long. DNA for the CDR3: TGTGCCAGCAGCACTGGACAGGGATGGACAGATACGCAGTATTTT. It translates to CASSTGQGWTDTQYF.

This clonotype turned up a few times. CDR3 DNA sequence: TGTGCCAGCAGTTTATTGAGCCGAGCTAACTATGGCTACACCTTC. Encoded protein: CASSLLSRANYGYTF. The V and J genes are TRBV12-3 or TRBV12-4 and TRBJ1-2; the D is unclear. V was trimmed by 2 bases and J by 0 bases, leaving 10 bases between them. The CDR3 totals 15 residues.

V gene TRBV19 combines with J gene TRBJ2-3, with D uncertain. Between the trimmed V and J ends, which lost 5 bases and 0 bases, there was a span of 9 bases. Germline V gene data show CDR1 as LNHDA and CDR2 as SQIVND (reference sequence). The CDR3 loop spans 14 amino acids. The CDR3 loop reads CASSGQTSTDTQYF. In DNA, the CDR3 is TGTGCCAGTAGTGGGCAGACCAGCACAGATACGCAGTATTTT.

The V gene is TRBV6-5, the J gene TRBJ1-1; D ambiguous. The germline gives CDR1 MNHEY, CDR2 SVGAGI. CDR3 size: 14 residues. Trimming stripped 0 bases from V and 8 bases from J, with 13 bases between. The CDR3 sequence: CASSYSIGRVEAFF. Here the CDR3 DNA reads TGTGCCAGCAGTTACTCGATAGGCCGGGTGGAAGCTTTCTTT.

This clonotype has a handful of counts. In nucleotides, the CDR3 is TGTGCCAGCAGCGCCACCGGGACAGGGAGATTGGAGACCCAGTACTTC. This encodes CASSATGTGRLETQYF. This chain connects TRBV7-6 to TRBJ2-5; 9 nucleotides align to TRBD1. V lost 5 bases to trimming and J lost 5 bases; unmatched junction nucleotides: 12. Germline lookup yields CDR1 SGHVS and CDR2 FNYEAQ. The CDR3 extends over 16 amino acids.

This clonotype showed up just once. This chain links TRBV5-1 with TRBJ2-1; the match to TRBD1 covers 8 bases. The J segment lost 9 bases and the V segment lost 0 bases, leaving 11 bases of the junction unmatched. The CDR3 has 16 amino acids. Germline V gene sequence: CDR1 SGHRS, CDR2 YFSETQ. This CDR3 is CASSLGSGGALSEQFF. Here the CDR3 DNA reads TGCGCCAGCAGCTTGGGATCAGGGGGCGCCCTAAGTGAGCAGTTCTTC. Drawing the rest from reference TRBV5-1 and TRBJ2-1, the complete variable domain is KAGVTQTPRYLIKTRGQQVTLSCSPISGHRSVSWYQQTPGQGLQFLFEYFSETQRNKGNFPGRFSGRQFSNSRSEMNVSTLELGDSALYLCASSLGSGGALSEQFFGPGTRLTVL.

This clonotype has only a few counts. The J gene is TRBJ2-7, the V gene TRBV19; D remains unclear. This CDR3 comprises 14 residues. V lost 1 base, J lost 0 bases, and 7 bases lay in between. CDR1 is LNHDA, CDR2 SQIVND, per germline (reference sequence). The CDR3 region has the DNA TGTGCCAGTAGTATAGGGTATTCCTCCTACGAGCAGTACTTC. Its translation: CASSIGYSSYEQYF.

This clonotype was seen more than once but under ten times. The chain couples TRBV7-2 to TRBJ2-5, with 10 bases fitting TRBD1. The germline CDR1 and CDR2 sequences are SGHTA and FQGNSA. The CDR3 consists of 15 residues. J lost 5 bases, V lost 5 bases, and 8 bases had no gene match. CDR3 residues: CASSRGTGVHETQYF. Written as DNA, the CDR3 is TGTGCCAGCAGCCGAGGGACAGGGGTTCACGAGACCCAGTACTTC.

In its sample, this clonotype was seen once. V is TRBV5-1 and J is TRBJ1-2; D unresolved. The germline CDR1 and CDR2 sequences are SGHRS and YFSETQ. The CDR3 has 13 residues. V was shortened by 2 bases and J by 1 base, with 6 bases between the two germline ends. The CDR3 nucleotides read TGCGCCAGCAGCTTAGGTCATAACTATGGCTACACCTTC. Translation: CASSLGHNYGYTF. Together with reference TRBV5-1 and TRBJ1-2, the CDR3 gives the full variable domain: KAGVTQTPRYLIKTRGQQVTLSCSPISGHRSVSWYQQTPGQGLQFLFEYFSETQRNKGNFPGRFSGRQFSNSRSEMNVSTLELGDSALYLCASSLGHNYGYTFGSGTRLTVV.

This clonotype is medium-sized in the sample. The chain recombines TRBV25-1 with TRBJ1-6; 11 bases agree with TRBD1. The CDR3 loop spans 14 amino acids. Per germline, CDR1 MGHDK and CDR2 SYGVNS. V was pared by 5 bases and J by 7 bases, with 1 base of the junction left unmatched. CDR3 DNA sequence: TGTGCCAGCAGTCGGACAGGGGGCAATTCACCCCTCCACTTT. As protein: CASSRTGGNSPLHF.

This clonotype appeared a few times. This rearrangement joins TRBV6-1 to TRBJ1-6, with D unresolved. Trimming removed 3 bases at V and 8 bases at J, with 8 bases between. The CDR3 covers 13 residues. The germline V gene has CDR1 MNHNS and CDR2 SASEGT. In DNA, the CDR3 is TGTGCCAGCAGTGATGTGTGGGATTCACCCCTCCACTTT. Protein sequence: CASSDVWDSPLHF.